This T cell receptor beta chain is drawn from a study of CD8 T cells in Susac syndrome. Study at large: The Susac syndrome patients were therapy-naive, on corticosteroids, or on intravenous immunoglobulin alone at blood draw.

CDR1 is PRHDT, CDR2 FYEKMQ, per germline (reference sequence). The CDR3 contains 13 residues. Trimming cost V 7 bases and J 5 bases, with 13 bases left between them. An amount of RNA that ranged from about 0.45 to 1 ug was reverse transcribed with random hexamers. Amplification of TCR beta CDR3 across 54 Vbeta and 13 Jbeta was performed with immunoSEQ multiplex PCR. A single record per CDR3 protein comes from TCRdb applying MiXCR to the immunoSEQ multiplex PCR reads. The sample lists some 140,000 distinct CDR3 sequences, around 93% occurring once. Study-wide results and caveats: The study's TCR sequencing and HLA analysis covered a relatively small number of individuals, and the study acknowledged this.

The table lists this clonotype with a count of one. No antigen is known for it. The origin of this receptor is a human donor with Susac syndrome. The sequenced sample was CD8+ T cells from PBMCs. The rearrangement joins TRBV13 to TRBJ2-3; perhaps TRBD2 as D (5 bases). The CDR3: CASKIEGIDTQYF. The CDR3, as DNA: TGTGCCAGCAAAATAGAGGGTATAGATACGCAGTATTTT.